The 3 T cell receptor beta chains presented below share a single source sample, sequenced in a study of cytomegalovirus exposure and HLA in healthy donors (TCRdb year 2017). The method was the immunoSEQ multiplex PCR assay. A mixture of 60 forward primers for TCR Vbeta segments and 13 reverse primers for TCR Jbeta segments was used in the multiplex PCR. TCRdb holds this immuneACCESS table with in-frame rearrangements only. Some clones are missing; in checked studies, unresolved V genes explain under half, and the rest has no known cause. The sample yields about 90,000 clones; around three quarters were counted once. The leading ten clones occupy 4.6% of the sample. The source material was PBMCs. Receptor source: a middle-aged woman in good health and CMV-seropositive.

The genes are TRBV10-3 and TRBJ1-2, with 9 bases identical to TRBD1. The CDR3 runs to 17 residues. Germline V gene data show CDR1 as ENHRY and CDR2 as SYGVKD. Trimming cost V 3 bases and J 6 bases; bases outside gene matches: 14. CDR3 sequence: CAISEFGTTQGANGYTF. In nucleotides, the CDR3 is TGTGCCATCAGTGAATTCGGAACGACACAGGGGGCTAATGGCTACACCTTC.

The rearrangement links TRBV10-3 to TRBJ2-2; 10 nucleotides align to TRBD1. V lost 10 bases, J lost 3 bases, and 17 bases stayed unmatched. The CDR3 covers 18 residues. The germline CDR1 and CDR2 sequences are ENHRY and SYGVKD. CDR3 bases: TGTGCCACGCGGACGAACTTCGGGACAGGGGATCACACCGGGGAGCTGTTTTTT. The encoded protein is CATRTNFGTGDHTGELFF.

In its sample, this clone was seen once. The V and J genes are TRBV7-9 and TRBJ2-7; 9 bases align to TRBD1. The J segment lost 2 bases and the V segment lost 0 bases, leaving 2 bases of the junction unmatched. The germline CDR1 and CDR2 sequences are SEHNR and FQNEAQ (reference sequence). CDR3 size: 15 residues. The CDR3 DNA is TGTGCCAGCAGCTTAGCGACAGGGGGAACCTACGAGCAGTACTTC. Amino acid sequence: CASSLATGGTYEQYF.